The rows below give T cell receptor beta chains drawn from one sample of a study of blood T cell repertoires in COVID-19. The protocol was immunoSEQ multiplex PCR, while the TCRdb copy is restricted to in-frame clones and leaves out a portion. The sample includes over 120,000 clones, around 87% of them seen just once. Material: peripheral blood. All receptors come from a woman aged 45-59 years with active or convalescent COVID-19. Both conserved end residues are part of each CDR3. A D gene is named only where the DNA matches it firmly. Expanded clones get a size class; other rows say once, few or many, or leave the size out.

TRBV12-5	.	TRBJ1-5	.	TGTGCTAGTGGTTTGGCCCAGGGAAACCAGCCCCAGCATTTT	CASGLAQGNQPQHF
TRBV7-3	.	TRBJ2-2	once	TGTGCCAGCAGCTTCATAGCGGCCGGGGAGCTGTTTTTT	CASSFIAAGELFF
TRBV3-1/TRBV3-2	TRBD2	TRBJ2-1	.	TGTGCCAGCAGCCAACCGGGACTAGGTTACAATGAGCAGTTCTTC	CASSQPGLGYNEQFF
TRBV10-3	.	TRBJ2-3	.	TGTGCCACTCATCGGGCTAGCTCAGATACGCAGTATTTT	CATHRASSDTQYF
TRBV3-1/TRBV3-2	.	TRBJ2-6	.	TGTGCCAGCAGCCATACTGTGGGGCAGCCCGGGCATCGGCGGTCTCCAGGGGCCAACGTCCTGACTTTC	CASSHTVGQPGHRRSPGANVLTF
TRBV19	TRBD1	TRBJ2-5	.	TGTGCCAGTAGTAGCTCGGACAGGGGAGGAGAGACCCAGTACTTC	CASSSSDRGGETQYF
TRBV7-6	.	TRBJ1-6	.	TGTGCCAGCAGCTTAGCTTTGGGGCAGGGAAATTCACCCCTCCACTTT	CASSLALGQGNSPLHF
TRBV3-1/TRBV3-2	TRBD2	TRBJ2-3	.	TGTGCCAGCAGCAGGACTAGCGGGAGGGTAACAGATACGCAGTATTTT	CASSRTSGRVTDTQYF
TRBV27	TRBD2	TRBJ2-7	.	TGTGCCAGCAGCCGCACCCCACTAGCGGGAGGACTCTACGAGCAGTACTTC	CASSRTPLAGGLYEQYF
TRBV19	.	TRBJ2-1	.	TGTGCCAGTAGAAGGTCAGGGTACAATGAGCAGTTCTTC	CASRRSGYNEQFF
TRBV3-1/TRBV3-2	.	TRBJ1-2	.	TGTGCCAGCAGCCCGAGGGTTGGGAACTATGGCTACACCTTC	CASSPRVGNYGYTF